This TCR beta chain was identified in a study of blood T cell repertoires in COVID-19. V lost 7 bases and J lost 3, with 15 bases in between. The CDR3 runs to 14 residues. The germline V gene has CDR1 SEHNR and CDR2 FQNEAQ (reference sequence). Allocation to cohorts depended on clinical history reported by the participants. Sequencing used immunoSEQ multiplex PCR; TCRdb keeps in-frame clones, though not all of them. The table has about 140,000 clones, 84% seen once. The sequence was collected from a man aged 50 to 59 in a cohort exposed to, infected with or recovered from COVID-19 (not recorded which). The J gene is TRBJ1-1, the V gene TRBV7-9; weak D call: TRBD1 (6 bases). Sample: PBMCs or T cells enriched from blood (not recorded which). DNA for the CDR3: TGTGCCAGCACCCTTGGGGGGGCGGACACTGAAGCTTTCTTT. Encoded protein: CASTLGGADTEAFF.